Below, 31 T cell receptor beta chains from the same sample are listed, as sequenced in a study of blood T cell repertoires in COVID-19. TCRdb's table, derived via immunoSEQ multiplex PCR, lists solely in-frame clones and lacks some. This sample yields 90,000 or so clones, of which 88% are seen a single time; around 10% belongs to the top ten. The sequenced sample consisted of peripheral blood. These receptors were obtained from an older man with acute or convalescent COVID-19.

This clone was seen only a few times. The chain is built from TRBV12-3 or TRBV12-4 and TRBJ2-7; unclear D gene. Deletions cut 6 bases from V and 6 bases from J, with 15 bases between. The CDR3 length is 13 residues. Here the CDR3 DNA reads TGTGCCAGCAGCCCACCGCAGGTTTTCGAGCAGTACTTC. Protein: CASSPPQVFEQYF.

This chain uses TRBV4-3 with TRBJ2-3, with 7 bases aligning to TRBD1. Per germline, CDR1 LGHNA and CDR2 YSLEER. J was trimmed by 2 bases and V by 1 base; bases with no gene match: 6. The CDR3 consists of 16 residues. The CDR3 DNA reads TGCGCCAGCAGCCAAGGGACGGACAGGACCACAGATACGCAGTATTTT. Its translation is CASSQGTDRTTDTQYF.

This chain connects TRBV2 to TRBJ1-6; no firm D call. V was shortened by 1 base and J by 7 bases, with 8 bases between the two germline ends. The CDR3 has 14 residues. In germline, CDR1 is SNHLY, CDR2 FYNNEI. The CDR3 here is CASSEGGTNSPLHF. For the CDR3, the DNA is TGTGCCAGCAGTGAAGGTGGCACAAATTCACCCCTCCACTTT.

The genes are TRBV30 and TRBJ1-6; perhaps TRBD1 as D (5 bases). The CDR3 is 13 residues long. V was pared by 2 bases and J by 5 bases, with 7 bases between. The germline CDR1 and CDR2 sequences are GTSNPN and SVGIG (reference sequence). CDR3 protein: CAWSSQDNSPLHF. CDR3 nucleotides: TGTGCCTGGAGTTCACAGGATAATTCACCCCTCCACTTT.

This chain connects TRBV12-3 or TRBV12-4 to TRBJ2-7; 9 nucleotides agree with TRBD2. This CDR3 comprises 13 residues. The ends lost 8 bases at V and 4 bases at J; junction bases unmatched: 6. Here the CDR3 reads CASQRGASYEQYF. The CDR3 DNA follows: TGTGCCAGCCAGCGGGGGGCCTCATACGAGCAGTACTTC.

This clone came up a few times. This chain uses TRBV10-2 with TRBJ1-5; TRBD1 aligns across 9 bases. Germline V gene data show CDR1 as WSHSY and CDR2 as SAAADI. The CDR3 runs 15 residues. With V trimmed by 5 bases and J by 6 bases, 8 bases remained unmatched. As DNA, the CDR3 is TGCGCCAGCAGTTATGGACAGGGGCGAAGTCAGCCCCAGCATTTT. The encoded protein is CASSYGQGRSQPQHF.

J is TRBJ2-1 and V is TRBV11-3; 11 bases are a match to TRBD2. Trimming removed 0 bases from V and 0 bases from J; junction bases left unmatched: 1. This CDR3 has 17 residues. Germline values: CDR1 SGHNT, CDR2 YENEEA. The CDR3 region has the DNA TGTGCCAGCAGCTTAGAAGGGACTAGCGGCTCCTACAATGAGCAGTTCTTC. It codes for CASSLEGTSGSYNEQFF.

V usage is TRBV30 and J usage is TRBJ1-2; 7 bases are shared with TRBD1. CDR3 length equals 15 residues. Germline V lookup: CDR1 GTSNPN, CDR2 SVGIG (reference sequence). V lost 3 bases to trimming and J lost 5 bases; unmatched junction nucleotides: 12. In DNA form, the CDR3 reads TGTGCCTGGAGAGCCCGACAGGGAAGGATATATGGCTACACCTTC. It is translated as CAWRARQGRIYGYTF.

The rearrangement joins TRBV10-1 to TRBJ1-2, with D possibly being TRBD1 (6 bases). This CDR3 is built from 13 residues. V lost 5 bases and J 4 bases, leaving 11 bases between the germline ends. Per germline, CDR1 WNHNN and CDR2 SYGVQD (reference sequence). The CDR3 DNA follows: TGCGCCAGCAGTCCCGGACAGTCCTATGGCTACACCTTC. It codes for CASSPGQSYGYTF.

The chain links TRBV5-6 to TRBJ1-1, with TRBD1 matching 7 bases. With V trimmed by 5 bases and J by 3 bases, 10 bases remained unmatched. Germline V CDR1 and CDR2: SGHDT, YYEEEE. CDR3 length: 15 residues. The CDR3 nucleotides are TGTGCCAGCAGACCGACCGACAGGGTTGACACTGAAGCTTTCTTT. Amino acids: CASRPTDRVDTEAFF.

The V and J genes are TRBV28 and TRBJ1-4, with D uncertain. Germline V lookup: CDR1 MDHEN, CDR2 SYDVKM. This CDR3 comprises 14 residues. Trimming shortened V by 7 bases and J by 8 bases, and 17 bases separated the two germline ends. CDR3 in DNA: TGTGCCAGCATCAAAGGTGGACTATTCGAAAAACTGTTTTTT. This gives the protein CASIKGGLFEKLFF.

CDR3 loop: CASSSRTGTVNTEAFF. CDR3 bases: TGTGCCAGCAGCTCCAGGACAGGTACGGTGAACACTGAAGCTTTCTTT. The rearrangement joins TRBV7-2 to TRBJ1-1; TRBD1 agrees at 7 bases. Germline CDR1 is SGHTA and CDR2 is FQGNSA. The length of the CDR3 is 16 residues. The trim removed 4 bases at V and 0 bases at J, leaving 8 bases unmatched.

V and J are TRBV2 and TRBJ2-7; 7 bases align to TRBD2. Germline assignment: CDR1 SNHLY and CDR2 FYNNEI. The V segment lost 7 bases and the J segment 0 bases; nucleotides outside the gene matches: 0. The CDR3 sequence is 12 residues long. As DNA, the CDR3 is TGTGCCAGCATAGCGGGCTCCTACGAGCAGTACTTC. The encoded protein is CASIAGSYEQYF.

The gene calls are TRBV5-3 and TRBJ1-4; 8 nucleotides match TRBD1. TRBV5-3 is an ORF, with its function uncertain. This CDR3 has 19 residues. V was clipped by 4 bases and J by 5 bases; unmatched bases: 19. CDR3 sequence reads: CARSLGGTGGPEWNEKLFF. The CDR3 nucleotides read TGTGCCAGAAGCCTAGGGGGGACAGGTGGCCCTGAGTGGAATGAAAAACTGTTTTTT.

The chain links TRBV24-1 to TRBJ1-2; D ambiguous. The germline gives CDR1 KGHDR, CDR2 SFDVKD. The CDR3 is 14 residues long. Trimming took 1 base from V and 1 from J, leaving 6 bases between them. The DNA for the CDR3 is TGTGCCACCAGTGATTTTAAAAATAACTATGGCTACACCTTC. It specifies CATSDFKNNYGYTF.

The chain links TRBV7-9 to TRBJ1-2, with a possible D match to TRBD1 (5 bases). Germline V CDR1 and CDR2: SEHNR, FQNEAQ (reference sequence). This CDR3 has 11 residues. With 7 bases removed from V and 8 bases from J, the gap between germline ends came to 11 bases. CDR3 DNA sequence: TGTGCCAGCACCCCGGGGGGGGGCTACACCTTC. Translated: CASTPGGGYTF. Based on the CDR3 plus reference TRBV7-9 and TRBJ1-2, the full variable domain is DTGVSQNPRHKITKRGQNVTFRCDPISEHNRLYWYRQTLGQGPEFLTYFQNEAQLEKSRLLSDRFSAERPKGSFSTLEIQRTEQGDSAMYLCASTPGGGYTFGSGTRLTVV.

The J gene is TRBJ2-1, the V gene TRBV21-1; whether TRBD2, the table's D call, matches the DNA was not checked. TRBV21-1 is deemed a pseudogene. The CDR3 extends over 18 amino acids. Here the CDR3 DNA reads TGTGCCAGCAGCAAATCGGGAGATCCGAAGAGCTCCTACAATGAGCAGTTCTTC. Its translation: CASSKSGDPKSSYNEQFF.

The chain recombines TRBV10-2 with TRBJ2-3; 9 bases align to TRBD1. The trim removed 7 bases at V and 1 base at J, leaving 9 bases unmatched. Per the germline V gene, CDR1 is WSHSY and CDR2 is SAAADI. This CDR3 comprises 16 residues. CDR3 amino acids: CASTQDRGGGTDTQYF. CDR3 DNA: TGCGCCAGCACCCAGGACAGGGGAGGAGGCACAGATACGCAGTATTTT.

The count of this clone is one. V usage is TRBV2 and J usage is TRBJ1-1; 11 positions match TRBD1. V trimming: 4 bases; J trimming: 5 bases; junction bases outside the gene matches: 6. Germline assignment: CDR1 SNHLY and CDR2 FYNNEI. This CDR3 region has 15 residues. CDR3 bases: TGTGCCAGCAGTGCACAGGGACAGGGGGGGACTGAAGCTTTCTTT. This codes for CASSAQGQGGTEAFF. Complete variable domain (other parts from reference TRBV2 and TRBJ1-1): EPEVTQTPSHQVTQMGQEVILRCVPISNHLYFYWYRQILGQKVEFLVSFYNNEISEKSEIFDDQFSVERPDGSNFTLKIRSTKLEDSAMYFCASSAQGQGGTEAFFGQGTRLTVV.

The chain recombines TRBV10-3 with TRBJ2-5, with 7 bases that match TRBD1. This CDR3 region has 13 residues. Germline V gene data show CDR1 as ENHRY and CDR2 as SYGVKD. V trimming: 7 bases; J trimming: 4 bases; junction bases outside the gene matches: 6. CDR3 amino acids: CAIKGGEGETQYF. DNA of the CDR3: TGTGCCATCAAAGGGGGCGAGGGAGAGACCCAGTACTTC.

Concerning this clone: The sample holds other DNA sequences that translate to the same CDR3. V usage is TRBV21-1 and J usage is TRBJ2-3; the table's TRBD1 call for D was not verified on the DNA. TRBV21-1 is flagged as a pseudogene. The CDR3 totals 15 residues. CDR3 sequence (DNA): TGTGCCAGCAGCACCCAGGGGGAGGACACAGATACGCAGTATTTT. Its protein is CASSTQGEDTDTQYF.

In this sample, this clone turned up a few times. This rearrangement joins TRBV10-1 to TRBJ2-7, with 10 bases aligning to TRBD2. From germline, CDR1 is WNHNN and CDR2 SYGVQD (reference sequence). This CDR3 comprises 15 residues. V was clipped by 2 bases and J by 0 bases; unmatched bases: 1. The CDR3 here is CASSERTSGSYEQYF. The DNA for the CDR3 is TGCGCCAGCAGTGAGAGGACTAGCGGCTCCTACGAGCAGTACTTC.

The chain has TRBV24-1 and TRBJ1-1, with D possibly matching TRBD1 (6 bases). The CDR3 extends over 13 amino acids. Looked up from germline, CDR1 is KGHDR and CDR2 is SFDVKD. Trimming left V 9 bases short and J 1 base short, with 11 bases between. CDR3 sequence reads: CATAGQSNTEAFF. DNA for the CDR3: TGTGCCACCGCAGGACAGTCGAACACTGAAGCTTTCTTT.

The rearrangement uses TRBV27 and TRBJ1-1; TRBD1 might be the D (5 bases). V was pared by 2 bases and J by 1 base, with 8 bases between. Germline V gene lookup returns CDR1 MNHEY and CDR2 SMNVEV (reference sequence). The CDR3 covers 14 residues. The CDR3 nucleotides are TGTGCCAGCAGTTTAATAGGGGCGAACACTGAAGCTTTCTTT. Its translation: CASSLIGANTEAFF.

CDR3 coding DNA: TGTGCCAGCAGGTTCGCCGGGACAAATAACTATGGCTACACCTTC. It encodes CASRFAGTNNYGYTF. The J gene is TRBJ1-2, the V gene TRBV27, with D perhaps TRBD1 (6 bases). CDR1 is MNHEY and CDR2 is SMNVEV in the germline V gene (reference sequence). The V end lost 6 bases, the J end lost 1 base, and 15 bases lay between the germline ends. The CDR3 consists of 15 residues.

The rearrangement links TRBV6-5 to TRBJ2-1; D remains ambiguous. V was clipped by 4 bases and J by 6 bases, with 13 bases between them. Germline CDR1 is MNHEY and CDR2 is SVGAGI. This CDR3 spans 14 amino acids. CDR3 region: CASSSPTSLNEQFF. The CDR3, as DNA: TGTGCCAGCAGTTCCCCGACTTCGCTCAATGAGCAGTTCTTC.

This chain connects TRBV12-3 or TRBV12-4 to TRBJ1-5, with D possibly matching TRBD1 (5 bases). There are 12 residues in the CDR3. The V end was cut by 6 bases, the J end by 5 bases, with 8 bases between. CDR3 protein: CASRDSDQPQHF. CDR3 nucleotide sequence: TGTGCCAGCAGAGACAGTGATCAGCCCCAGCATTTT.

The chain links TRBV6-2 or TRBV6-3 to TRBJ1-1; 8 positions agree with TRBD1. Germline CDR1 reads MNHEY; CDR2 reads SVGEGT. This CDR3 spans 16 amino acids. V was clipped by 0 bases and J by 8 bases; unmatched bases: 11. CDR3 DNA sequence: TGTGCCAGCAGTTACTCAGTCGACAGGGGACCAATCGAAGCTTTCTTT. This sequence encodes CASSYSVDRGPIEAFF.

The chain links TRBV27 to TRBJ2-1; 12 nucleotides line up with TRBD2. With 3 bases clipped from V and 9 bases from J, the junction kept 6 bases outside the gene matches. Germline V gene data show CDR1 as MNHEY and CDR2 as SMNVEV (reference sequence). The CDR3 covers 15 residues. In nucleotides, the CDR3 is TGTGCCAGCAGTTTGACTAGCGGGAGACTTTTTGAGCAGTTCTTC. Amino acid sequence: CASSLTSGRLFEQFF.

V gene TRBV27 combines with J gene TRBJ1-2, with TRBD1 matching over 7 bases. CDR1 is MNHEY and CDR2 is SMNVEV in the germline V gene (reference sequence). V shed 5 bases, J shed 4 bases, and the junction held 4 bases outside the gene matches. CDR3 length equals 13 residues. The CDR3 DNA is TGTGCCAGCAGTACCCGGACAGGCTATGGCTACACCTTC. It yields the protein CASSTRTGYGYTF.

This clone was observed once. This chain uses TRBV4-1 with TRBJ2-7; 8 bases are a match to TRBD2. The germline V gene encodes CDR1 MGHRA and CDR2 YSYEKL. Trimming removed 6 bases from V and 0 bases from J; junction bases left unmatched: 10. This CDR3 has 16 residues. CDR3 region: CASRPAGTSSSYEQYF. DNA for the CDR3: TGCGCCAGCAGACCCGCCGGGACTAGTTCCTCCTACGAGCAGTACTTC.